These 24 T cell receptor beta chains originate from one sample sequenced in a study of T cell responses to AZD1222 COVID-19 vaccine. The method was immunoSEQ multiplex PCR; TCRdb's version includes in-frame clones alone and lacks a portion of them. Seen here are approximately 120,000 clones, approximately 90% observed once, and the top ten hold approximately 19%. Sample: peripheral blood, taken on day 0 of AZD1222 vaccination. Receptor source: an adult in good health.

The gene calls are TRBV6-2 or TRBV6-3 and TRBJ1-1; 8 bases map to TRBD1. Germline CDR1 MNHEY, CDR2 SVGEGT. V lost 5 bases to trimming and J lost 1 base; unmatched junction nucleotides: 9. The CDR3 length is 16 residues. CDR3 sequence: CASSHLTGETNTEAFF. The CDR3 coding sequence is TGTGCCAGCAGTCACCTGACAGGGGAGACGAACACTGAAGCTTTCTTT.

The rearrangement uses TRBV5-6 and TRBJ1-6, with a possible D match to TRBD1 (5 bases). The CDR3 runs 12 residues. Germline-derived CDR1 and CDR2 are SGHDT and YYEEEE. Between the trimmed V and J ends, which lost 3 bases and 10 bases, there was a span of 8 bases. CDR3 sequence (DNA): TGTGCCAGCAGCTGGAGGGGCTCACCCCTCCACTTT. Protein product: CASSWRGSPLHF.

The V gene is TRBV4-2, the J gene TRBJ1-5; maybe TRBD1 (5 bases). Per the germline V gene, CDR1 is LGHNA and CDR2 is YNFKEQ. This CDR3 region has 16 residues. V was trimmed by 0 bases and J by 0 bases, leaving 9 bases between them. The CDR3 DNA sequence: TGTGCCAGCAGCCAAGATCACGGGGCTAGCAATCAGCCCCAGCATTTT. Residues: CASSQDHGASNQPQHF.

V gene TRBV5-4 combines with J gene TRBJ2-7; TRBD1 agrees at 11 bases. Germline V gene data show CDR1 as SGHNT and CDR2 as YYREEE (reference sequence). V was pared by 4 bases and J by 0 bases, with 6 bases of the junction left unmatched. The CDR3 has 16 residues. The CDR3 protein is CASSQTGQGASYEQYV. CDR3 nucleotides: TGTGCCAGCAGCCAGACCGGACAGGGGGCCTCCTACGAGCAGTACGTC.

Here the CDR3 reads CASSIQGWGTDTQYF. Written as DNA, the CDR3 is TGTGCCAGTAGTATTCAGGGTTGGGGCACAGATACGCAGTATTTT. This chain connects TRBV19 to TRBJ2-3; TRBD1 is a possible D gene (5 bases). This CDR3 comprises 15 residues. Germline V gene data show CDR1 as LNHDA and CDR2 as SQIVND (reference sequence). The V gene lost 3 bases and the J gene lost 1 base, with 11 bases spanning the gap.

This clone was counted once. This sequence joins TRBV2 and TRBJ1-2; D ambiguous. The germline gives CDR1 SNHLY, CDR2 FYNNEI. The length of the CDR3 is 14 residues. Trimming cost V 7 bases and J 0 bases, with 12 bases left between them. The CDR3 sequence is CASKEQVANYGYTF. The CDR3 DNA sequence: TGTGCCAGCAAGGAGCAGGTAGCTAACTATGGCTACACCTTC.

This chain joins TRBV4-3 and TRBJ1-5; D gene ambiguous. The V gene lost 1 base and the J gene lost 5 bases, with 6 bases spanning the gap. Germline CDR1 and CDR2: LGHNA and YSLEER. CDR3 length equals 13 residues. CDR3 coding DNA: TGCGCCAGCAGCCAAGGGGAGGATCAGCCCCAGCATTTT. Translating it yields CASSQGEDQPQHF.

The gene calls are TRBV28 and TRBJ2-1, with 8 bases that match TRBD1. The CDR3 runs to 15 residues. Looked up from germline, CDR1 is MDHEN and CDR2 is SYDVKM. V shed 6 bases, J shed 9 bases, and the junction held 13 bases outside the gene matches. Here the CDR3 reads CASSLPTAGGGEQFF. In DNA, the CDR3 is TGTGCCAGCAGCTTGCCTACGGCAGGGGGCGGTGAGCAGTTCTTC.

The chain uses TRBV6-5 and TRBJ1-3; D uncertain. The CDR3 is 16 residues long. The V end lost 2 bases, the J end lost 3 bases, and 14 bases lay between the germline ends. Per germline, CDR1 MNHEY and CDR2 SVGAGI. CDR3 amino acids: CASSYPRGTGGNTIYF. CDR3 coding DNA: TGTGCCAGCAGTTACCCGCGGGGAACCGGTGGAAACACCATATATTTT.

The rearrangement joins TRBV27 to TRBJ1-4, with D possibly TRBD1 on 5 matching bases. Germline V gene lookup returns CDR1 MNHEY and CDR2 SMNVEV (reference sequence). The CDR3 has 14 residues. The ends were cut back, 3 bases at V and 7 bases at J, with 12 bases in the middle. The CDR3 DNA is TGTGCCAGCAGTTTGGCAGGGAGGGGTGAAAAACTGTTTTTT. Its protein is CASSLAGRGEKLFF.

The CDR3 protein is CASSLAGINYGYTF. The DNA for the CDR3 is TGCGCCAGCAGCTTAGCAGGGATTAACTATGGCTACACCTTC. The V and J genes are TRBV5-1 and TRBJ1-2, with D perhaps TRBD1 (5 bases). V lost 2 bases, J lost 1 base, and 9 bases lay in between. The CDR3 covers 14 residues. Germline CDR1 is SGHRS and CDR2 is YFSETQ. Drawing the rest from reference TRBV5-1 and TRBJ1-2, the complete variable domain is KAGVTQTPRYLIKTRGQQVTLSCSPISGHRSVSWYQQTPGQGLQFLFEYFSETQRNKGNFPGRFSGRQFSNSRSEMNVSTLELGDSALYLCASSLAGINYGYTFGSGTRLTVV.

This rearrangement joins TRBV3-1 (or the pseudogene TRBV3-2) to TRBJ1-1; D is possibly TRBD1 (6 bases). The germline V and J ends were trimmed by 1 base and 2 bases, with 11 bases remaining between them. Germline V gene sequence: CDR1 LGHDT, CDR2 YNNKEL (reference sequence). This CDR3 is 15 amino acids long. The CDR3 reads CASSQANRANTEAFF. The CDR3 DNA sequence: TGTGCCAGCAGCCAAGCGAACAGGGCTAACACTGAAGCTTTCTTT.

This chain links TRBV5-5 with TRBJ1-4; possible D gene TRBD1, 5 bases. This CDR3 is built from 16 residues. Germline-derived CDR1 and CDR2 are SGHKS and YYEKEE (reference sequence). The ends were cut back, 2 bases at V and 6 bases at J, with 17 bases in the middle. CDR3 nucleotides: TGTGCCAGCAGCTTATTGGTAGGGACTCCTGATGAAAAACTGTTTTTT. Translating gives CASSLLVGTPDEKLFF.

The CDR3 is CASSLQQPYGYTF. CDR3 nucleotide sequence: TGTGCCAGCAGTTTACAACAGCCCTATGGCTACACCTTC. The rearrangement links TRBV28 to TRBJ1-2; D call uncertain. The CDR3 is made up of 13 amino acids. Germline loops: CDR1 MDHEN, CDR2 SYDVKM. V gave up 2 bases and J gave up 4 bases, with 8 bases separating them.

The rearrangement uses TRBV14 and TRBJ1-1; 9 bases line up with TRBD1. This CDR3 spans 15 amino acids. V lost 6 bases and J lost 1; bases outside the gene matches: 6. CDR1 is SGHDN and CDR2 is FVKESK in the germline V gene. The CDR3 nucleotides read TGTGCCAGCAGTCGAAACAGGGGGCGGAACACTGAAGCTTTCTTT. Protein: CASSRNRGRNTEAFF.

The chain combines TRBV7-6 with TRBJ1-2; 8 bases are shared with TRBD1. Germline V lookup: CDR1 SGHVS, CDR2 FNYEAQ. This CDR3 has 17 amino acids. J lost 2 bases, V lost 5 bases, and 13 bases had no gene match. The CDR3 is CASSLFSGTGVNYGYTF. The CDR3 nucleotides read TGTGCCAGCAGCCTCTTCTCCGGGACAGGAGTCAACTATGGCTACACCTTC.

This clone was seen once. J is TRBJ2-1 and V is TRBV11-2, with TRBD2 matching 12 bases. Looked up from germline, CDR1 is SGHAT and CDR2 is FQNNGV. Trimming removed 3 bases from V and 6 bases from J; junction bases left unmatched: 3. This CDR3 is 15 amino acids long. CDR3 nucleotides: TGTGCCAGCAGCTTGACTAGCGGGAGACTCAATGAGCAGTTCTTC. Translated, it gives CASSLTSGRLNEQFF.

The chain employs TRBV4-1 and TRBJ1-5, with 9 bases lining up with TRBD1. The CDR3 consists of 19 residues. Trimming took 1 base from V and 0 from J; bases not matched to a gene: 10. CDR1 and CDR2 from the germline V gene are MGHRA and YSYEKL. This CDR3 reads CASSQVSGTGLYSNQPQHF. CDR3 nucleotides: TGCGCCAGCAGCCAAGTTTCCGGGACAGGGTTATATAGCAATCAGCCCCAGCATTTT.

The chain joins TRBV5-1 to TRBJ1-5; 9 nucleotides align to TRBD1. The CDR3 is 15 amino acids. V lost 4 bases, J lost 3 bases, and 5 bases stayed unmatched. The germline V gene encodes CDR1 SGHRS and CDR2 YFSETQ. The CDR3 region is CASSQTGGVNQPQHF. CDR3 DNA: TGCGCCAGCAGCCAGACAGGGGGTGTCAATCAGCCCCAGCATTTT.

The CDR3 DNA reads TGTGCCGCCCGACAGGGGGCCTATGGCTACACCTTC. Residues: CAARQGAYGYTF. The rearrangement uses TRBV6-6 and TRBJ1-2, with TRBD1 matching over 10 bases. Per the germline V gene, CDR1 is MNHNY and CDR2 is SVGAGI (reference sequence). J gave up 4 bases and V 11 bases, and 4 bases lay outside the gene matches. The CDR3 spans 12 residues.

A note on this clone: One junction end disagrees with the germline gene, perhaps due to a read error. The V gene is TRBV7-2, the J gene TRBJ1-2; TRBD1 matches 9 bases. Germline V CDR1 and CDR2: SGHTA, FQGNSA. The CDR3 extends over 14 amino acids. The CDR3 is CASSLATGGSGYTF. Written as DNA, the CDR3 is TGTGCCAGCAGCCTAGCCACAGGGGGCTCTGGCTACACCTTC.

The chain has TRBV9 and TRBJ1-2; D perhaps matches TRBD1 (6 bases). CDR3 length: 13 amino acids. Trimming removed 4 bases from V and 5 bases from J, with 12 bases in between. From germline, CDR1 is SGDLS and CDR2 YYNGEE. CDR3 DNA: TGTGCCAGCAGCCCCCGAGGGGGGTATGGCTACACCTTC. Protein: CASSPRGGYGYTF.

The rearrangement links TRBV12-5 to TRBJ2-7, with 7 bases that match TRBD2. Germline CDR1 is LGHNT and CDR2 is FRNRAP. Trimming at V came to 3 bases and at J to 2 bases, leaving 1 base not matched to a gene. The CDR3 runs to 13 residues. CDR3 region: CASGLAGPYEQYV. The CDR3 nucleotides read TGTGCTAGTGGTTTAGCGGGGCCCTACGAGCAGTACGTC.

This rearrangement joins TRBV12-5 to TRBJ1-4, with D possibly being TRBD1 (6 bases). Germline V gene data show CDR1 as LGHNT and CDR2 as FRNRAP. This CDR3 has 18 residues. V gave up 4 bases and J gave up 4 bases, with 22 bases separating them. CDR3 amino acids: CASGSSTGRRGGNEKLFF. The CDR3 nucleotides read TGTGCTAGTGGTTCCTCCACGGGAAGGAGAGGGGGTAATGAAAAACTGTTTTTT.